Each of the 21 T cell receptor beta chains below was sequenced from the same sample in a study of neurological immune-mediated disorders. Each CDR3 protein is one row after TCRdb ran MiXCR on the 5' RACE reads. The sample carries around 78,000 distinct CDR3 sequences, roughly 18% recorded once. Sequenced sample: PBMCs. These receptors all stem from a woman between 40 and 55 years old in good health.

This clonotype was seen many times. The chain joins TRBV5-1 to TRBJ2-7; tentatively, D is TRBD1 (6 bases). The CDR3 totals 15 residues. Trimming took 2 bases from V and 4 from J, leaving 16 bases between them. The germline CDR1 and CDR2 sequences are SGHRS and YFSETQ. The CDR3 protein is CASSLEGHGEYEQYF. The CDR3 DNA reads as TGCGCCAGCAGCTTAGAGGGACATGGGGAATACGAGCAGTACTTC.

This clonotype appeared a few times. This chain connects TRBV20-1 to TRBJ2-1; TRBD1 agrees at 8 bases. Germline-derived CDR1 and CDR2 are DFQATT and SNEGSKA (reference sequence). V shed 3 bases, J shed 7 bases, and the junction held 8 bases outside the gene matches. CDR3 size: 14 residues. The CDR3 bases are TGCAGTGCTAGGTCCCCGGGACAGGTTAATGAGCAGTTCTTC. It codes for CSARSPGQVNEQFF.

This clonotype appeared many times. The gene calls are TRBV14 and TRBJ2-5; D not certain. The CDR3 covers 14 residues. The V gene's germline CDR1 is SGHDN and CDR2 FVKESK. Trimming stripped 4 bases from V and 0 bases from J, with 9 bases between. The CDR3 DNA is TGTGCCAGCAGCCTCAACGGACACCAAGAGACCCAGTACTTC. It encodes CASSLNGHQETQYF.

This clonotype was detected many times. This chain joins TRBV6-2 or TRBV6-3 and TRBJ2-5, with unresolved D. From germline, CDR1 is MNHEY and CDR2 SVGEGT. The CDR3 loop spans 13 amino acids. Trimming pared 6 bases from V and 3 bases from J, leaving 11 bases between. The CDR3 reads CASSTPIEETQYF. Here the CDR3 DNA reads TGTGCCAGCAGCACGCCCATTGAAGAGACCCAGTACTTC.

The table lists this clonotype with many counts. The chain combines TRBV7-8 with TRBJ1-6, with D perhaps TRBD1 (5 bases). The length of the CDR3 is 14 residues. Trimming pared 1 base from V and 8 bases from J, leaving 9 bases between. Germline V gene lookup returns CDR1 SGHVS and CDR2 FQNEAQ. The CDR3 loop reads CASSLGGFYSPLHF. CDR3 coding DNA: TGTGCCAGCAGCTTAGGGGGCTTTTATTCACCCCTCCACTTT.

This clonotype was counted ten times or more. The V and J genes are TRBV20-1 and TRBJ1-1; no reliable D call. The germline gives CDR1 DFQATT, CDR2 SNEGSKA (reference sequence). The length of the CDR3 is 12 residues. V shed 1 base and J shed 1 base, with 4 bases lying between them. Here the CDR3 reads CSARAGNTEAFF. DNA for the CDR3: TGCAGTGCTAGAGCGGGGAACACTGAAGCTTTCTTT.

This clonotype was observed at least ten times. This chain links TRBV10-2 with TRBJ1-3; TRBD1 might be the D (5 bases). Germline CDR1 and CDR2: WSHSY and SAAADI. The V end lost 3 bases, the J end lost 0 bases, and 9 bases lay between the germline ends. There are 15 residues in the CDR3. CDR3 loop: CASSDDRHSGNTIYF. Here the CDR3 DNA reads TGCGCCAGCAGTGATGACAGACACTCTGGAAACACCATATATTTT.

This clonotype was observed at least ten times. The CDR3 loop is CASSLAGMGGPNEQFF. The CDR3 nucleotides are TGCGCCAGCAGCTTGGCCGGTATGGGTGGCCCCAATGAGCAGTTCTTC. The V gene is TRBV5-1, the J gene TRBJ2-1, with D uncertain. V lost 0 bases and J lost 6, with 16 bases in between. CDR1 SGHRS and CDR2 YFSETQ come from the germline V gene. The CDR3 is 16 amino acids.

This clonotype was counted once. Given the absence of the conserved phenylalanine or tryptophan at the CDR3 end, a read error is likely. The chain has TRBV7-9 and TRBJ2-7; 9 bases agree with TRBD1. CDR3 size: 16 residues. V trimming: 4 bases; J trimming: 1 base; junction bases outside the gene matches: 8. From germline, CDR1 is SEHNR and CDR2 FQNEAQ (reference sequence). CDR3 sequence (DNA): TGTGCCAGCAGCTCCCCCGGGACAGGGAGGTCCTACGAGCAGTACCTT. Its translation is CASSSPGTGRSYEQYL.

This clonotype was detected a few times. This chain joins TRBV5-1 and TRBJ2-7; tentative D call: TRBD2 (6 bases). The V and J ends lost 0 bases and 4 bases respectively, with 11 bases between them. Germline V gene lookup returns CDR1 SGHRS and CDR2 YFSETQ. The CDR3 runs to 14 residues. CDR3 nucleotide sequence: TGCGCCAGCAGCTTGGTTCCGGGGGATTACGAGCAGTACTTC. Encoded protein: CASSLVPGDYEQYF.

Ten or more counts support this clonotype. This sequence joins TRBV30 and TRBJ1-2, with 7 positions matching TRBD1. The V gene's germline CDR1 is GTSNPN and CDR2 SVGIG (reference sequence). V gave up 5 bases and J gave up 5 bases; unmatched junction bases: 11. The CDR3 is 14 residues long. This chain's CDR3 is CAWSSRGGAYGYTF. The CDR3 region has the DNA TGTGCCTGGTCCTCTAGAGGGGGCGCGTATGGCTACACCTTC. Full variable domain (outside the CDR3, taken from reference TRBV30 and TRBJ1-2): SQTIHQWPATLVQPVGSPLSLECTVEGTSNPNLYWYRQAAGRGLQLLFYSVGIGQISSEVPQNLSASRPQDRQFILSSKKLLLSDSGFYLCAWSSRGGAYGYTFGSGTRLTVV.

This clonotype was counted at least ten times. V gene TRBV6-6 combines with J gene TRBJ1-6, with D perhaps matching TRBD1 (6 bases). From germline, CDR1 is MNHNY and CDR2 SVGAGI (reference sequence). The CDR3 consists of 18 residues. V lost 0 bases and J 2 bases, leaving 14 bases between the germline ends. The CDR3 reads CASSYSGFGGTYNSPLHF. CDR3 nucleotide sequence: TGTGCCAGCAGTTACTCGGGGTTCGGGGGCACCTATAATTCACCCCTCCACTTT.

This clonotype was observed many times. The rearrangement joins TRBV7-2 to TRBJ2-3; D is perhaps TRBD2 (7 bases). Germline V gene lookup returns CDR1 SGHTA and CDR2 FQGNSA. This CDR3 is built from 14 residues. Trimming shortened V by 5 bases and J by 7 bases, and 16 bases separated the two germline ends. The CDR3 reads CASSASRGANTQYF. The CDR3 coding sequence is TGTGCCAGCAGCGCTAGTCGGGGGGCGAATACGCAGTATTTT.

As to this clonotype: A read error may account for a junction end that differs from germline. The chain couples TRBV9 to TRBJ2-4; no definite D call. This CDR3 comprises 15 residues. Per germline, CDR1 SGDLS and CDR2 YYNGEE. The CDR3 here is CASSVSSPPKSIQYF. CDR3 in DNA: TGTGCCAGCAGCGTGTCCAGCCCTCCAAAAAGCATTCAGTACTTC.

This clonotype came up many times. One end of the junction is discordant with germline, which a read error may explain. The rearrangement links TRBV5-1 to TRBJ1-2; 11 positions agree with TRBD1. Germline assignment: CDR1 SGHRS and CDR2 YFSETQ. The CDR3 is 13 amino acids. The chain's CDR3 is CASSLAGTGGRAF. The CDR3 nucleotides read TGCGCCAGCAGCTTGGCGGGGACAGGGGGTAGGGCCTTC.

This clonotype came up many times. The chain is built from TRBV6-2 or TRBV6-3 and TRBJ1-2; 7 bases agree with TRBD1. This CDR3 is built from 13 residues. In germline, CDR1 is MNHEY, CDR2 SVGEGT. V was pared by 5 bases and J by 7 bases, with 7 bases of the junction left unmatched. CDR3 sequence: CASSKDRILGYTF. The CDR3 coding sequence is TGTGCCAGCAGTAAGGACAGGATTCTTGGCTACACCTTC.

There are many counts of this clonotype. DNA of the CDR3: TGCAGCGTTGGACTAGCGGGGGGCGAGACCCAGTACTTC. Its protein is CSVGLAGGETQYF. The J gene is TRBJ2-5, the V gene TRBV29-1; TRBD2 matches 13 bases. This CDR3 comprises 13 residues. Unmatched junction bases numbered 1, after V lost 4 bases and J lost 5 bases. Germline V gene lookup returns CDR1 SQVTM and CDR2 ANQGSEA.

V usage is TRBV12-3 or TRBV12-4 and J usage is TRBJ1-5; the match to TRBD1 covers 7 bases. The V gene end was trimmed by 6 bases and the J gene end by 0 bases; junction bases not matched to a gene: 2. The CDR3 loop spans 14 amino acids. DNA for the CDR3: TGTGCCAGCAGGGACAGGAATAGCAATCAGCCCCAGCATTTT. This codes for CASRDRNSNQPQHF.

This clonotype was counted at least ten times. The genes are TRBV7-3 and TRBJ2-3; 7 positions agree with TRBD1. The trim removed 6 bases at V and 7 bases at J, leaving 10 bases unmatched. The germline V gene encodes CDR1 SGHTA and CDR2 FQGTGA. The length of the CDR3 is 14 residues. In DNA form, the CDR3 reads TGTGCCAGCAGTCGACAGGGTGGTGAGAATACGCAGTATTTT. It is translated as CASSRQGGENTQYF.

This clonotype was counted many times. The rearrangement uses TRBV6-2 or TRBV6-3 and TRBJ2-2; D uncertain. V gave up 6 bases and J gave up 0 bases, with 14 bases separating them. The CDR3 is made up of 16 amino acids. Germline loops: CDR1 MNHEY, CDR2 SVGEGT. The CDR3 loop is CASRSLRMPNTGELFF. CDR3 DNA: TGTGCCAGCAGATCATTAAGGATGCCGAACACCGGGGAGCTGTTTTTT.

In this sample, this clonotype turned up many times. V and J are TRBV7-2 and TRBJ2-1; D is possibly TRBD1 or TRBD2 (6 bases each). Trimming took 5 bases from V and 6 from J, leaving 11 bases between them. The CDR3 contains 13 residues. Germline V CDR1 and CDR2: SGHTA, FQGNSA. The CDR3 sequence is CASSARGANEQFF. The CDR3 DNA reads as TGTGCCAGCAGCGCTAGGGGGGCCAATGAGCAGTTCTTC.